This entry lists 20 T cell receptor beta chains sequenced from one sample in a study of T cell clonality in common variable immunodeficiency. The method was immunoSEQ multiplex PCR; TCRdb's version includes in-frame clones alone and lacks a portion of them. The specimen has fewer than 70,000 clones, none found just once. Sequencing was carried out using peripheral blood mononuclear cells. These receptors all stem from a person aged 18-70 years in good health.

There are many counts of this clone. The sequenced fragment ends 3 residues before the CDR3 boundary, so the rest is inferred from the germline J gene. This sequence joins TRBV28 and TRBJ2-7, with D perhaps matching TRBD1 (7 bases). Deletions cut 5 bases from V and 3 bases from J, with 14 bases between. CDR1 and CDR2 from the germline V gene are MDHEN and SYDVKM. The CDR3 totals 14 residues. The sequenced part of the CDR3 DNA is TGTGCCAGCAGTCCACGGCAGGGGGGCTACGAG. Protein: CASSPRQGGYE. The complete CDR3 protein is CASSPRQGGYEQYF.

The sample holds many counts of this clone. An end of the junction does not agree with germline; a read error may underlie this. From the germline J gene comes the end of the CDR3, since the read stops 3 residues before it. This chain joins TRBV4-2 and TRBJ2-7; TRBD2 matches 7 bases. Germline assignment: CDR1 LGHNA and CDR2 YNFKEQ. The CDR3 extends over 15 amino acids. This CDR3 is CASSQEMGRGFEQYF. The part of the CDR3 DNA that was read is TGCGCCAGCAGCCAAGAAATGGGGAGGGGTTTCGAG.

In its sample, this clone was seen many times. The read stops 3 residues short of the end of the CDR3; the missing end is completed from the germline J gene. The genes are TRBV7-3 and TRBJ1-1; no clear D gene. V gave up 5 bases and J gave up 7 bases, with 14 bases separating them. This CDR3 comprises 13 residues. CDR1 and CDR2 (germline): SGHTA, FQGTGA. CDR3 region: CASSLSPAGEAFF. The part of the CDR3 DNA that was read is TGTGCCAGCAGCCTGAGTCCCGCAGGTGAA. Drawing the rest from reference TRBV7-3 and TRBJ1-1, the complete variable domain is GAGVSQTPSNKVTEKGKYVELRCDPISGHTALYWYRQSLGQGPEFLIYFQGTGAADDSGLPNDRFFAVRPEGSVSTLKIQRTERGDSAVYLCASSLSPAGEAFFGQGTRLTVV.

This clone appeared many times. The missing CDR3 end, 3 residues past where the read stops, is filled in from the germline J gene. The V call is TRBV20-1, the J call TRBJ1-5, with D unresolved. Germline values: CDR1 DFQATT, CDR2 SNEGSKA (reference sequence). The CDR3 spans 13 residues. With 4 bases removed from V and 5 bases from J, the gap between germline ends came to 12 bases. CDR3 amino acids: CSATVRSDQPQHF. The part of the CDR3 DNA that was read is TGCAGTGCTACGGTAAGAAGTGATCAGCCC.

The table lists this clone with many counts. The read falls 3 residues short of the CDR3 end, and the missing part is taken from the germline J gene. This chain connects TRBV12-5 to TRBJ2-1; TRBD2 aligns across 7 bases. Germline lookup yields CDR1 LGHNT and CDR2 FRNRAP. Germline trimming cut 8 bases from V and 6 bases from J; bases unmatched to any gene: 10. The CDR3 runs 14 residues. CDR3 protein: CASSRDYLTNEQFF. The sequenced part of the CDR3 DNA is TGTGCTAGTAGCCGGGACTACCTTACCAATGAG.

This clone counts as medium-sized (0.01 to 0.1%). The read ends 3 residues early relative to the CDR3; the germline J gene fills the gap. V usage is TRBV4-2 and J usage is TRBJ2-3; D is possibly TRBD2 (6 bases). The ends were cut back, 2 bases at V and 5 bases at J, with 17 bases in the middle. Germline CDR1 reads LGHNA; CDR2 reads YNFKEQ. There are 16 residues in the CDR3. The CDR3 protein is CASSQPWGSGRDTQYF. The CDR3 DNA, read in part, is TGTGCCAGCAGCCAACCCTGGGGTAGCGGACGAGATACG.

This clone has ten or more counts. The missing CDR3 end, 3 residues past where the read stops, is filled in from the germline J gene. V usage is TRBV6-1 and J usage is TRBJ1-4; maybe TRBD1 (5 bases). Germline assignment: CDR1 MNHNS and CDR2 SASEGT. V dropped 2 bases and J dropped 5 bases, with 9 bases sitting between them. The CDR3 is 14 amino acids. The CDR3 bases that were read are TGTGCCAGCAGTGAATCGTACAGGAATGAAAAA. Translated, it gives CASSESYRNEK. The complete CDR3 reads CASSESYRNEKLFF.

This clone has ten or more counts. The CDR3 is cut off 3 residues early in the read; its end comes from the germline J gene. The chain couples TRBV2 to TRBJ2-3; D remains unclear. This CDR3 spans 12 amino acids. Trimming shortened V by 8 bases and J by 0 bases, and 6 bases separated the two germline ends. The V gene's germline CDR1 is SNHLY and CDR2 FYNNEI. CDR3 amino acids: CASSYSTDTQYF. CDR3 DNA, as far as it was read: TGTGCCAGCTCTTATAGCACAGATACG.

In the case of this clone: The read stops 3 residues short of the end of the CDR3; the missing end is completed from the germline J gene. The chain has TRBV19 and TRBJ2-2; possibly TRBD1 for D (6 bases). CDR1 LNHDA and CDR2 SQIVND come from the germline V gene (reference sequence). V lost 8 bases and J 2 bases, leaving 15 bases between the germline ends. The CDR3 contains 15 residues. The CDR3 sequence: CASSGRGINTGELFF. The CDR3 bases that were read are TGTGCCAGTTCTGGCAGGGGCATAAACACCGGGGAG. The whole variable domain, remainder taken from reference TRBV19 and TRBJ2-2, is DGGITQSPKYLFRKEGQNVTLSCEQNLNHDAMYWYRQDPGQGLRLIYYSQIVNDFQKGDIAEGYSVSREKKESFPLTVTSAQKNPTAFYLCASSGRGINTGELFFGEGSRLTVL.

Concerning this clone: Read coverage stops 3 residues before the CDR3 terminus; the germline J gene supplies the remainder. V gene TRBV11-1 combines with J gene TRBJ1-4; 8 nucleotides line up with TRBD1. Germline V gene data show CDR1 as SGHAT and CDR2 as FQDESV (reference sequence). The CDR3 covers 15 residues. With V trimmed by 5 bases and J by 2 bases, 4 bases remained unmatched. The sequenced CDR3 bases are TGTGCCAGCAGCACACGACAGGGGACTAATGAAAAA. Its translation is CASSTRQGTNEK. Given in full, the CDR3 is CASSTRQGTNEKLFF.

The table lists this clone with many counts. The read terminates 3 residues before the CDR3 end, so the remaining end is supplied by the germline J gene. V usage is TRBV20-1 and J usage is TRBJ2-1; the D gene is possibly TRBD2 (6 bases). The CDR3 contains 13 residues. Germline V gene lookup returns CDR1 DFQATT and CDR2 SNEGSKA (reference sequence). Trimming cost V 6 bases and J 6 bases, with 15 bases left between them. The part of the CDR3 DNA that was read is TGCAGTGCGCCGAGGGACTCGGCCAATGAG. It translates to CSAPRDSANE. The whole CDR3 is CSAPRDSANEQFF.

This clone was counted at least ten times. The CDR3 is cut off 3 residues early in the read; its end comes from the germline J gene. The chain links TRBV30 to TRBJ2-3, with D perhaps TRBD1 (6 bases). The CDR3 totals 11 residues. CDR1 is GTSNPN, CDR2 SVGIG, per germline (reference sequence). The V end lost 3 bases, the J end lost 8 bases, and 9 bases lay between the germline ends. CDR3 DNA (partial): TGTGCCTGGAGCGCACAGGGTACG. It encodes CAWSAQGT. The complete CDR3 sequence is CAWSAQGTQYF.

Many counts were recorded for this clone. The CDR3 sequence: CASSDWDSDFQADTQYF. The DNA read from the CDR3 is TGCGCCAGCAGCGATTGGGACAGCGACTTCCAGGCGGATACG. The chain is built from TRBV5-1 and TRBJ2-3, with TRBD1 matching 7 bases. The sequence runs out 3 residues before the end of the CDR3; the remainder is reconstructed from the germline J gene. CDR1 and CDR2 from the germline V gene are SGHRS and YFSETQ. The CDR3 consists of 17 residues. V shed 4 bases, J shed 6 bases, and the junction held 17 bases outside the gene matches.

This clone was seen repeatedly, ten times or more. The read is 3 residues too short to cover the CDR3 end, so that end is filled in from the germline J gene. This chain connects TRBV30 to TRBJ1-1; the D gene is possibly TRBD1 (5 bases). The germline V gene encodes CDR1 GTSNPN and CDR2 SVGIG (reference sequence). Trimming took 3 bases from V and 3 from J, leaving 11 bases between them. CDR3 size: 13 residues. The CDR3 DNA, read in part, is TGTGCCTGGAGCCTACAGGCGCACACTGAA. Translated, it gives CAWSLQAHTE. The entire CDR3 reads CAWSLQAHTEAFF.

At least ten counts were recorded for this clone. From the germline J gene comes the end of the CDR3, since the read stops 3 residues before it. The chain couples TRBV6-2 or TRBV6-3 to TRBJ2-1; TRBD2 matches 14 bases. Germline V lookup: CDR1 MNHEY, CDR2 SVGEGT. The length of the CDR3 is 15 residues. J gave up 6 bases and V 5 bases, and 3 bases lay outside the gene matches. The part of the CDR3 DNA that was read is TGTGCCAGCAGTCAGACTAGCGGGAGGGTCAATGAG. This encodes CASSQTSGRVNE. The entire CDR3 reads CASSQTSGRVNEQFF.

This clone was picked up many times. With the read ending 3 residues before the CDR3 end, the germline J gene is used to fill in that end. J is TRBJ2-1 and V is TRBV5-1; TRBD1 might be the D (5 bases). The CDR3 extends over 14 amino acids. V dropped 0 bases and J dropped 8 bases, with 12 bases sitting between them. Germline lookup yields CDR1 SGHRS and CDR2 YFSETQ. CDR3: CASSLDRPNHEQFF. CDR3 bases read: TGCGCCAGCAGCTTGGACAGGCCGAATCATGAG.

There are many counts of this clone. The chain's CDR3 is CSAMRADTQYF. Incomplete CDR3 DNA: TGCAGTGCTATGCGGGCAGATACG. The chain is built from TRBV20-1 and TRBJ2-3, with TRBD2 as a possible D gene (5 bases). The missing CDR3 end, 3 residues past where the read stops, is filled in from the germline J gene. The length of the CDR3 is 11 residues. CDR1 is DFQATT and CDR2 is SNEGSKA in the germline V gene (reference sequence). V was clipped by 4 bases and J by 4 bases, with 6 bases between them.

This clone was counted many times. The CDR3 end lies 3 residues beyond the end of the read and is filled in from the germline J gene. This chain connects TRBV9 to TRBJ1-2; a possible D gene is TRBD1 (6 bases). Germline lookup yields CDR1 SGDLS and CDR2 YYNGEE. This CDR3 comprises 14 residues. The CDR3: CASSVESGVSGYTF. The sequenced CDR3 bases are TGTGCCAGCAGCGTAGAGTCAGGGGTCAGCGGC.

This clone was counted ten times or more. The read is 3 residues too short to cover the CDR3 end, so that end is filled in from the germline J gene. The chain has TRBV5-6 and TRBJ1-4; D not certain. Germline V gene data show CDR1 as SGHDT and CDR2 as YYEEEE. This CDR3 comprises 15 residues. Trimming left V 4 bases short and J 6 bases short, with 16 bases between. CDR3 DNA, as far as it was read: TGTGCCAGCAGCCCTTCCCCCGGGGAGGATGAAAAA. Its protein product is CASSPSPGEDEK. From start to end, the CDR3 is CASSPSPGEDEKLFF.

This clone was observed a handful of times. The read is 3 residues too short to cover the CDR3 end, so that end is filled in from the germline J gene. The chain has TRBV7-9 and TRBJ1-2, with D hard to call. The length of the CDR3 is 13 residues. Germline CDR1 and CDR2: SEHNR and FQNEAQ (reference sequence). Trimming shortened V by 2 bases and J by 7 bases, and 11 bases separated the two germline ends. CDR3 loop: CASSLQELGGYTF. Partial CDR3 DNA: TGTGCCAGCAGCTTACAGGAATTGGGTGGC.